Below are 15 T cell receptor beta chains sequenced from a single sample in a study of early T cells in non-severe SARS-CoV-2 infection. TCRdb re-called the 5' RACE reads with MiXCR, one entry per CDR3 protein. The sample includes approximately 70,000 distinct CDR3 sequences, less than 15% of them seen just once. Sequencing input: whole blood. The receptors were gathered from an adult who was a healthcare worker with PCR-confirmed SARS-CoV-2 infection or an uninfected control (not recorded which).

This clonotype was observed at least ten times. The chain combines TRBV29-1 with TRBJ2-3; the D is unclear. Trimming removed 5 bases at V and 6 bases at J, with 9 bases between. Germline-derived CDR1 and CDR2 are SQVTM and ANQGSEA. The CDR3 totals 11 residues. As DNA, the CDR3 is TGCAGCGTTCCTAGGTTCGATACGCAGTATTTT. Protein sequence: CSVPRFDTQYF.

This clonotype showed up many times. The chain combines TRBV7-9 with TRBJ2-1, with 13 bases fitting TRBD2. The J segment lost 2 bases and the V segment lost 5 bases, leaving 12 bases of the junction unmatched. The CDR3 loop spans 19 amino acids. Germline V gene lookup returns CDR1 SEHNR and CDR2 FQNEAQ (reference sequence). In DNA, the CDR3 is TGTGCCAGCAGCCCCCAGGCCGGGACTAGCGGGAACACCTACAATGAGCAGTTCTTC. It is translated as CASSPQAGTSGNTYNEQFF.

This clonotype was seen a handful of times. The chain is built from TRBV11-2 and TRBJ2-1; 9 nucleotides match TRBD1. Germline CDR1 reads SGHAT; CDR2 reads FQNNGV. Losses at the gene ends were 5 bases for V and 4 bases for J; bases not matched to a gene: 6. CDR3 size: 15 residues. The CDR3 loop reads CASSQRTGVYNEQFF. CDR3 in DNA: TGTGCCAGCAGCCAAAGGACAGGGGTGTACAATGAGCAGTTCTTC.

This clonotype was picked up a small number of times. This rearrangement joins TRBV6-2 or TRBV6-3 to TRBJ2-1, with a tentative D call TRBD2 (6 bases). Germline V gene data show CDR1 as MNHEY and CDR2 as SVGEGT. This CDR3 spans 17 amino acids. V was cut by 5 bases and J by 9 bases, with 26 bases left in between. In nucleotides, the CDR3 is TGTGCCAGCAGTCCCTCGCCGGGAGCCCACCGTGGCGGTGAGCAGTTCTTC. It is translated as CASSPSPGAHRGGEQFF.

The V and J genes are TRBV5-5 and TRBJ2-3, with no clear D. V shed 0 bases and J shed 8 bases, with 10 bases lying between them. The germline gives CDR1 SGHKS, CDR2 YYEKEE (reference sequence). This CDR3 has 13 residues. The CDR3 DNA is TGTGCCAGCAGCTTGGTTGTTTTAGGTACGCAGTATTTT. As protein: CASSLVVLGTQYF.

This clonotype was seen only a few times. As the CDR3 is not closed by the conserved phenylalanine or tryptophan, this likely results from a read error. The genes are TRBV7-6 and TRBJ2-7; D gene ambiguous. The germline V gene has CDR1 SGHVS and CDR2 FNYEAQ. The V end lost 0 bases, the J end lost 2 bases, and 11 bases lay between the germline ends. CDR3 size: 15 residues. The DNA of the CDR3 is TGTGCCAGCAGCTTAGCGCCAGGTACACCCTACGAGCAGTACTCC. Protein sequence: CASSLAPGTPYEQYS.

The V call is TRBV5-1, the J call TRBJ1-1; TRBD1 is a possible D gene (5 bases). V dropped 1 base and J dropped 5 bases, with 15 bases sitting between them. The germline gives CDR1 SGHRS, CDR2 YFSETQ. The CDR3 spans 15 residues. CDR3 amino acids: CASSLSLGGSTEAFF. Here the CDR3 DNA reads TGCGCCAGCAGCTTGAGTTTGGGGGGGTCGACTGAAGCTTTCTTT.

The V gene is TRBV6-6, the J gene TRBJ1-1; weak D call: TRBD1 (6 bases). Trimming took 6 bases from V and 6 from J, leaving 17 bases between them. Germline CDR1 and CDR2: MNHNY and SVGAGI (reference sequence). This CDR3 region has 14 residues. The CDR3 bases are TGTGCCAGCAGCCACCAAGGGGGAGTGGCTGAAGCTTTCTTT. Translating it yields CASSHQGGVAEAFF.

This sequence joins TRBV2 and TRBJ1-3; the match to TRBD1 covers 7 bases. Germline values: CDR1 SNHLY, CDR2 FYNNEI. The CDR3 consists of 14 residues. V was clipped by 8 bases and J by 2 bases; unmatched bases: 6. CDR3 loop: CASGQEGAGNTIYF. The CDR3 coding sequence is TGTGCCAGCGGACAGGAAGGCGCTGGAAACACCATATATTTT.

This clonotype was seen many times. This rearrangement joins TRBV5-8 to TRBJ2-7, with unresolved D. The CDR3 runs 12 residues. The V end lost 3 bases, the J end lost 4 bases, and 8 bases lay between the germline ends. Germline CDR1 reads SGHTS; CDR2 reads YDEGEE. The CDR3 DNA is TGTGCCAGCAGCTCCACAATGTACGAGCAGTACTTC. Its translation: CASSSTMYEQYF.

This clonotype was detected a few times. The chain uses TRBV20-1 and TRBJ1-2; 9 bases agree with TRBD1. This CDR3 is 11 amino acids long. V shed 6 bases, J shed 6 bases, and the junction held 2 bases outside the gene matches. From germline, CDR1 is DFQATT and CDR2 SNEGSKA (reference sequence). CDR3 loop: CSAGQGHGYTF. Here the CDR3 DNA reads TGCAGTGCGGGACAGGGACATGGCTACACCTTC.

The V gene is TRBV18, the J gene TRBJ1-1, with D possibly TRBD1 on 5 matching bases. The V and J ends lost 3 bases and 7 bases respectively, with 9 bases between them. Germline assignment: CDR1 KGHSH and CDR2 LQKENI. CDR3 length: 12 amino acids. The CDR3 coding sequence is TGTGCCAGCTCACCCCAGGGTCTTGAAGCTTTCTTT. This translates into CASSPQGLEAFF.

This clonotype turned up a few times. The chain couples TRBV7-6 to TRBJ2-7, with no clear D. Trimming left V 1 base short and J 3 bases short, with 10 bases between. The germline V gene has CDR1 SGHVS and CDR2 FNYEAQ. The CDR3 is 14 amino acids. CDR3 sequence: CASSLEAASYEQYF. In nucleotides, the CDR3 is TGTGCCAGCAGCTTAGAGGCAGCTAGCTACGAGCAGTACTTC. The variable domain in full, completed from reference TRBV7-6 and TRBJ2-7, reads GAGVSQSPRYKVTKRGQDVALRCDPISGHVSLYWYRQALGQGPEFLTYFNYEAQQDKSGLPNDRFSAERPEGSISTLTIQRTEQRDSAMYRCASSLEAASYEQYFGPGTRLTVT.

There are a few counts of this clonotype. V is TRBV6-2 or TRBV6-3 and J is TRBJ2-1; 8 bases are a match to TRBD2. Per germline, CDR1 MNHEY and CDR2 SVGEGT. The CDR3 runs 12 residues. V lost 10 bases and J lost 8; bases outside the gene matches: 7. CDR3 sequence reads: CATTTSVDEQFF. CDR3 nucleotides: TGTGCCACCACGACTAGCGTCGATGAGCAGTTCTTC.

The table lists this clonotype with a few counts. V gene TRBV5-1 combines with J gene TRBJ1-1, with a weak D call TRBD1 (6 bases). This CDR3 is 12 amino acids long. The V end was cut by 3 bases, the J end by 5 bases, with 8 bases between. Germline V gene lookup returns CDR1 SGHRS and CDR2 YFSETQ. CDR3 amino acids: CASSSRGTEAFF. For the CDR3, the DNA is TGCGCCAGCAGCTCCAGGGGTACTGAAGCTTTCTTT.